This T cell receptor beta chain emerged from a study of T cells in localized non-small cell lung cancer. Produced via immunoSEQ multiplex PCR; TCRdb's table is partial and in-frame only. The sample yields tens of thousands of clones, about nine tenths seen once. The CDR3 consists of 16 residues. Germline trimming cut 2 bases from V and 7 bases from J; bases unmatched to any gene: 10. CDR1 is WNHNN and CDR2 is SYGVQD in the germline V gene (reference sequence). J is TRBJ2-3 and V is TRBV10-1; 9 bases are a match to TRBD2. This clonotype was obtained from a female donor at least 60 years old with stage I lung adenocarcinoma. The sample in question was peripheral blood, obtained before any cancer treatment. This CDR3 is CASSENWSSGANTQYF. Here the CDR3 DNA reads TGCGCCAGCAGTGAGAACTGGTCTAGCGGGGCGAATACGCAGTATTTT.